Included here is one T cell receptor beta chain sequence, with context. The CDR3 is 13 residues long. Germline assignment: CDR1 LGHDT and CDR2 YNNKEL (reference sequence). V dropped 3 bases and J dropped 6 bases, with 9 bases sitting between them. This sample was included in a study of blood T cell repertoires in COVID-19. Sequencing was performed with immunoSEQ multiplex PCR; in TCRdb, only in-frame clones are kept and a portion is missing. Here the sample spans about 140,000 clones, around 85% being singletons. The sample was peripheral blood. The TCR sequence derives from a man aged 45 to 65 with acute or convalescent COVID-19. This sequence joins TRBV3-1 (or the pseudogene TRBV3-2) and TRBJ1-5; D is undetermined. CDR3 coding DNA: TGTGCCAGCAGCCAGGATCGGAGTCAGCCCCAGCATTTT. Its protein is CASSQDRSQPQHF.